The 12 T cell receptor beta chains below all came from one sample that was sequenced in a study of blood T cell repertoires in COVID-19. Clones were read by immunoSEQ multiplex PCR, and TCRdb kept only the in-frame ones, dropping some. The top ten clones hold around 2.9% of a sample with fewer than 200,000 clones, approximately 84% of them seen once. The material sequenced was peripheral blood. Every receptor here comes from a woman older than 75 with COVID-19, enrolled during active disease.

This clone was detected a few times. The chain links TRBV4-2 to TRBJ2-7, with D maybe TRBD1 (5 bases). This CDR3 has 13 amino acids. V was cut by 1 base and J by 3 bases, with 7 bases left in between. Germline assignment: CDR1 LGHNA and CDR2 YNFKEQ. The CDR3 loop is CASSQVQGYEQYF. DNA for the CDR3: TGTGCCAGCAGCCAAGTTCAGGGCTACGAGCAGTACTTC.

The genes are TRBV7-2 and TRBJ1-4, with 8 bases that match TRBD1. The CDR3 runs 16 residues. J gave up 6 bases and V 1 base, and 7 bases lay outside the gene matches. Germline V gene lookup returns CDR1 SGHTA and CDR2 FQGNSA. In nucleotides, the CDR3 is TGTGCCAGCAGCTTAGGGGTACAGGGGGATCATGAAAAACTGTTTTTT. Its translation: CASSLGVQGDHEKLFF.

This clone was picked up a small number of times. This chain links TRBV2 with TRBJ2-1; TRBD2 aligns across 9 bases. Germline V gives CDR1 SNHLY, CDR2 FYNNEI. The CDR3 length is 13 residues. The trim removed 6 bases at V and 8 bases at J, leaving 5 bases unmatched. CDR3 coding DNA: TGTGCCAGCAGCCGGACTAGCGTCGATGAGCAGTTCTTC. Amino acid sequence: CASSRTSVDEQFF.

The rearrangement links TRBV4-1 to TRBJ2-1; maybe TRBD2 (5 bases). The V gene's germline CDR1 is MGHRA and CDR2 YSYEKL. The CDR3 has 14 amino acids. Trimming took 1 base from V and 7 from J, leaving 11 bases between them. CDR3 loop: CASSQGYGKNEQFF. For the CDR3, the DNA is TGCGCCAGCAGCCAAGGATACGGGAAAAATGAGCAGTTCTTC.

This clone was seen only once. This chain links TRBV19 with TRBJ2-3; 9 bases are shared with TRBD1. This CDR3 is built from 18 residues. The germline V gene encodes CDR1 LNHDA and CDR2 SQIVND (reference sequence). Germline trimming cut 1 base from V and 1 base from J; bases unmatched to any gene: 9. The CDR3 coding sequence is TGTGCCAGTAGTATAGCGATCGGACAGGGGAAACGCACAGATACGCAGTATTTT. Its protein product is CASSIAIGQGKRTDTQYF.

This chain joins TRBV7-2 and TRBJ2-3; unclear D gene. Germline CDR1 is SGHTA and CDR2 is FQGNSA. The CDR3 covers 12 residues. Trimming pared 5 bases from V and 2 bases from J, leaving 5 bases between. In nucleotides, the CDR3 is TGTGCCAGCAGCCCTCCCACAGATACGCAGTATTTT. Translation: CASSPPTDTQYF. The full variable domain, its missing parts supplied by reference TRBV7-2 and TRBJ2-3, is GAGVSQSPSNKVTEKGKDVELRCDPISGHTALYWYRQSLGQGLEFLIYFQGNSAPDKSGLPSDRFSAERTGGSVSTLTIQRTQQEDSAVYLCASSPPTDTQYFGPGTRLTVL.

Only a few counts were recorded for this clone. The V gene is TRBV7-2, the J gene TRBJ2-3; TRBD1 matches at 10 bases. The length of the CDR3 is 15 residues. Germline V CDR1 and CDR2: SGHTA, FQGNSA. Unmatched junction bases numbered 7, after V lost 5 bases and J lost 5 bases. CDR3 nucleotides: TGTGCCAGCAGCCCGGGACAGGGGTTGGGAGATACGCAGTATTTT. It yields the protein CASSPGQGLGDTQYF.

This clone was seen only a few times. The chain recombines TRBV20-1 with TRBJ2-3; D remains ambiguous. The CDR3 consists of 11 residues. The germline V and J ends were trimmed by 8 bases and 3 bases, with 9 bases remaining between them. The germline CDR1 and CDR2 sequences are DFQATT and SNEGSKA (reference sequence). The CDR3 sequence is CSLGRTDTQYF. CDR3 coding DNA: TGCAGTCTTGGGCGTACAGATACGCAGTATTTT.

The sample holds a few counts of this clone. The chain couples TRBV18 to TRBJ1-3; D remains ambiguous. V lost 3 bases to trimming and J lost 2 bases, with 8 bases between them. This CDR3 contains 14 residues. Germline V gene sequence: CDR1 KGHSH, CDR2 LQKENI. The CDR3 bases are TGTGCCAGCTCACCGCTCGGGGCTGGAAACACCATATATTTT. Its protein is CASSPLGAGNTIYF. Full variable domain (rest looked up from reference TRBV18 and TRBJ1-3): NAGVMQNPRHLVRRRGQEARLRCSPMKGHSHVYWYRQLPEEGLKFMVYLQKENIIDESGMPKERFSAEFPKEGPSILRIQQVVRGDSAAYFCASSPLGAGNTIYFGEGSWLTVV.

V and J are TRBV24-1 and TRBJ1-5; tentative D call: TRBD1 (5 bases). Germline CDR1 and CDR2: KGHDR and SFDVKD. The CDR3 covers 14 residues. Trimming stripped 3 bases from V and 6 bases from J, with 11 bases between. In DNA form, the CDR3 reads TGTGCCACCAGTGATCCCGGGGGAGGTCAGCCCCAGCATTTT. It encodes CATSDPGGGQPQHF.

The chain couples TRBV5-1 to TRBJ2-7; the match to TRBD1 covers 8 bases. The germline V gene encodes CDR1 SGHRS and CDR2 YFSETQ. The CDR3 has 14 amino acids. The V gene end was trimmed by 4 bases and the J gene end by 2 bases; junction bases not matched to a gene: 5. CDR3 region: CASSQGAKPYEQYF. For the CDR3, the DNA is TGCGCCAGCAGCCAGGGGGCTAAGCCCTACGAGCAGTACTTC.

V usage is TRBV9 and J usage is TRBJ1-1, with D tentatively TRBD1 (6 bases). This CDR3 has 15 residues. V lost 3 bases to trimming and J lost 0 bases, with 12 bases between them. Germline V gene sequence: CDR1 SGDLS, CDR2 YYNGEE. The CDR3 spells CASSAGQFMNTEAFF. As DNA, the CDR3 is TGTGCCAGCAGCGCCGGACAGTTTATGAACACTGAAGCTTTCTTT.